This is a list of T cell receptor beta chains from one sample in a study of T cell repertoires in cytomegalovirus infection. Their cognate antigens are unknown. TCRdb processed the reads anew with MiXCR; each CDR3 protein has one entry. This table holds 650,000 to 850,000 distinct CDR3 sequences, roughly 29% found once. The sample was cultured CD8+ T cells from PBMCs, taken from culture after CMV antigen stimulation. These receptors were collected from a human donor in good health (CMV status not recorded). Some clones in this sample may be carry-over from other donors' samples. The CDR3 runs from the conserved cysteine through the conserved F or W. Fields, in order: J gene, D gene, clone size, V gene, CDR3 DNA, CDR3 protein. The D gene is left open where the match is weak. The size field is filled for only some rows; it gives once, few, many or a size class.

TRBJ2-7 | NA | NA | TRBV14 | TGTGCCAGCAGCCAGAAACACGGGACTTCCCCCTACGAGCAGTACTTC | CASSQKHGTSPYEQYF
TRBJ1-5 | NA | NA | TRBV9 | TGTGCCAGCAGCGCCTCCGGGACCCCAGTCGAAGCCCAGCATTTT | CASSASGTPVEAQHF
TRBJ1-1 | NA | few | TRBV7-6 | TGTGCCAGCAGCGTGAAGGACAGTCTTGAAGCTTTCTTT | CASSVKDSLEAFF
TRBJ2-7 | TRBD1 | few | TRBV14 | TGTGCCAGCAGCCAAGGCCCCGGGACAGCTTACGAGCAGTACTTC | CASSQGPGTAYEQYF
TRBJ2-2 | TRBD1 | NA | TRBV11-3 | TGTGCCAGCAGGGCCGGGACAGGGGCCGGGGAGCTGTTTTTT | CASRAGTGAGELFF
TRBJ1-1 | NA | NA | TRBV5-6 | TGTGCCAGCAGCTCCTTGACGACCGGCACTGAAGCTTTCTTT | CASSSLTTGTEAFF
TRBJ1-1 | NA | few | TRBV5-6 | TGTGCCAGCACAAAGGGGAGGAGCACTGAAGCTTTCTTT | CASTKGRSTEAFF
TRBJ1-6 | NA | NA | TRBV10-3 | TGTGCCATCAGTGACGATCGGGAAACGAGCTCCTATAATTCACCCCTCCACTTT | CAISDDRETSSYNSPLHF
TRBJ2-3 | TRBD2 | few | TRBV11-2 | TGTGCCAGCACCAGGGGCGGGGGGGCCAGAGATACGCAGTATTTT | CASTRGGGARDTQYF
TRBJ2-2 | NA | few | TRBV28 | TGTGCCAGCAGGAGCCTGCAATCGAACACCGGGGAGCTGTTTTTT | CASRSLQSNTGELFF
TRBJ1-1 | NA | few | TRBV4-2 | TGTGCCAGCAGCCAAGCCGCAGGGAAGTTAGGAGGAATCACTGAAGCTTTCTTT | CASSQAAGKLGGITEAFF
TRBJ1-1 | NA | few | TRBV2 | TGTGCCAGCCCCAGGGGAGTTGAAGCTTTCTTT | CASPRGVEAFF
TRBJ2-1 | NA | NA | TRBV6-6 | TGTGCCAGCAACATCGGGGGGCCCTGGAATGAGCAGTTCTTC | CASNIGGPWNEQFF
TRBJ1-1 | NA | NA | TRBV9 | TGTGCCAGCAGCGTCCGAGGTGCTGAAGCTTTCTTT | CASSVRGAEAFF
TRBJ2-7 | TRBD1 | NA | TRBV7-9 | TGTGCCAGCAGCACCGGGACAGGGAGAATCTACGAGCAGTACTTC | CASSTGTGRIYEQYF
TRBJ2-5 | NA | few | TRBV7-9 | TGTGCCAGCGTCCGCGGGCTGAGCGTAGAGACCCAGTACTTC | CASVRGLSVETQYF
TRBJ2-1 | TRBD2 | NA | TRBV19 | TGTGCCAGTGCGGGACTAGCGGACTTTAATGAGCAGTTCTTC | CASAGLADFNEQFF
TRBJ1-2 | TRBD1 | many | TRBV7-8 | TGTGCCAGCAGCTTAGCGGGGACAGTCTATGGCTACACCTTC | CASSLAGTVYGYTF
TRBJ1-5 | NA | many | TRBV19 | TGTGCCAGTAGTATAGGGGAACAGCTTAGCAATCAGCCCCAGCATTTT | CASSIGEQLSNQPQHF
TRBJ2-5 | TRBD2 | once | TRBV28 | TGTGCCAGCAGCCTAGGAGCGGGGGGGCCCGAGACCCAGTACTTC | CASSLGAGGPETQYF
TRBJ2-5 | NA | NA | TRBV27 | TGTGCCAGCAGTTTAGCCCTAGCGAGTGGGGAGACCCAGTACTTC | CASSLALASGETQYF
TRBJ1-2 | NA | NA | TRBV5-6 | TGTGCCAGCAGCTTGGATGGGGATGATGGCTACACCTTC | CASSLDGDDGYTF
TRBJ2-1 | NA | few | TRBV12-3/TRBV12-4 | TGTGCCAGCAGGATGGCTAGCTTTGACAATGAGCAGTTCTTC | CASRMASFDNEQFF
TRBJ1-1 | NA | NA | TRBV6-6 | TGTGCCAGCAGTTACTACCCCGCCAGCGGCACTGAAGCTTTCTTT | CASSYYPASGTEAFF
TRBJ1-2 | TRBD1 | NA | TRBV28 | TGTGCCAGCAGACCAGGACAGGGGGCAAACTATGGCTACACCTTC | CASRPGQGANYGYTF
TRBJ2-1 | NA | many | TRBV7-9 | TGTGCCAGCAGTAAAGTACCGAGCTCCTACAATGAGCAGTTCTTC | CASSKVPSSYNEQFF
TRBJ1-4 | TRBD1 | NA | TRBV5-1 | TGCGCCAGCAGCTTGGTCCCACACCCCCGACAGGGCGCAACTAATGAAAAACTGTTTTTT | CASSLVPHPRQGATNEKLFF
TRBJ1-1 | NA | NA | TRBV12-3/TRBV12-4 | TGTGGCAGCAGTTCAGTTAATGAAGCTTTCTTT | CGSSSVNEAFF
TRBJ1-1 | NA | NA | TRBV7-6 | TGTGCCAGCAGCCCCGGGGGGTTCCCGGACGCTTTCTTT | CASSPGGFPDAFF
TRBJ2-1 | TRBD1 | few | TRBV4-3 | TGCGCCAGCAGCCAAGATCCGACAGGGCCCCCTAATGAGCAGTTCTTC | CASSQDPTGPPNEQFF
TRBJ2-5 | NA | NA | TRBV24-1 | TGTGCCACCAGTGGAGGGCCCAAAGGGACCCAGTACTTC | CATSGGPKGTQYF
TRBJ1-1 | NA | NA | TRBV24-1 | TGTGCCACCAGTGATTTTCGGAGTACTGAAGCTTTCTTT | CATSDFRSTEAFF
TRBJ1-1 | NA | NA | TRBV19 | TGTGCCAGTAATCGGGACACCGAGACTTCGACGAACACTGAAGCTTTCTTT | CASNRDTETSTNTEAFF
TRBJ2-2 | NA | NA | TRBV9 | TGTGCCAGCAGCGTAGGAGATCGCCGGGAGCTGTTTTTT | CASSVGDRRELFF
TRBJ2-7 | NA | NA | TRBV6-5 | TGTGCCAGCAGTTACGGGGGATCGTACTACGAGCAGTACTTC | CASSYGGSYYEQYF
TRBJ1-1 | NA | many | TRBV7-6 | TGTGCCAGCAGCTCTATGGCCCTGAACACTGAAGCTTTCTTT | CASSSMALNTEAFF
TRBJ2-1 | TRBD1 | NA | TRBV4-3 | TGCGCCAGCAGCCAAGATCTTCCTGGACAGGGGGTGAGGGAGCAGTTCTTC | CASSQDLPGQGVREQFF
TRBJ1-5 | NA | few | TRBV15 | TGTGCCACCAGCGTTAGCAATCAGCCCCAGCATTTT | CATSVSNQPQHF